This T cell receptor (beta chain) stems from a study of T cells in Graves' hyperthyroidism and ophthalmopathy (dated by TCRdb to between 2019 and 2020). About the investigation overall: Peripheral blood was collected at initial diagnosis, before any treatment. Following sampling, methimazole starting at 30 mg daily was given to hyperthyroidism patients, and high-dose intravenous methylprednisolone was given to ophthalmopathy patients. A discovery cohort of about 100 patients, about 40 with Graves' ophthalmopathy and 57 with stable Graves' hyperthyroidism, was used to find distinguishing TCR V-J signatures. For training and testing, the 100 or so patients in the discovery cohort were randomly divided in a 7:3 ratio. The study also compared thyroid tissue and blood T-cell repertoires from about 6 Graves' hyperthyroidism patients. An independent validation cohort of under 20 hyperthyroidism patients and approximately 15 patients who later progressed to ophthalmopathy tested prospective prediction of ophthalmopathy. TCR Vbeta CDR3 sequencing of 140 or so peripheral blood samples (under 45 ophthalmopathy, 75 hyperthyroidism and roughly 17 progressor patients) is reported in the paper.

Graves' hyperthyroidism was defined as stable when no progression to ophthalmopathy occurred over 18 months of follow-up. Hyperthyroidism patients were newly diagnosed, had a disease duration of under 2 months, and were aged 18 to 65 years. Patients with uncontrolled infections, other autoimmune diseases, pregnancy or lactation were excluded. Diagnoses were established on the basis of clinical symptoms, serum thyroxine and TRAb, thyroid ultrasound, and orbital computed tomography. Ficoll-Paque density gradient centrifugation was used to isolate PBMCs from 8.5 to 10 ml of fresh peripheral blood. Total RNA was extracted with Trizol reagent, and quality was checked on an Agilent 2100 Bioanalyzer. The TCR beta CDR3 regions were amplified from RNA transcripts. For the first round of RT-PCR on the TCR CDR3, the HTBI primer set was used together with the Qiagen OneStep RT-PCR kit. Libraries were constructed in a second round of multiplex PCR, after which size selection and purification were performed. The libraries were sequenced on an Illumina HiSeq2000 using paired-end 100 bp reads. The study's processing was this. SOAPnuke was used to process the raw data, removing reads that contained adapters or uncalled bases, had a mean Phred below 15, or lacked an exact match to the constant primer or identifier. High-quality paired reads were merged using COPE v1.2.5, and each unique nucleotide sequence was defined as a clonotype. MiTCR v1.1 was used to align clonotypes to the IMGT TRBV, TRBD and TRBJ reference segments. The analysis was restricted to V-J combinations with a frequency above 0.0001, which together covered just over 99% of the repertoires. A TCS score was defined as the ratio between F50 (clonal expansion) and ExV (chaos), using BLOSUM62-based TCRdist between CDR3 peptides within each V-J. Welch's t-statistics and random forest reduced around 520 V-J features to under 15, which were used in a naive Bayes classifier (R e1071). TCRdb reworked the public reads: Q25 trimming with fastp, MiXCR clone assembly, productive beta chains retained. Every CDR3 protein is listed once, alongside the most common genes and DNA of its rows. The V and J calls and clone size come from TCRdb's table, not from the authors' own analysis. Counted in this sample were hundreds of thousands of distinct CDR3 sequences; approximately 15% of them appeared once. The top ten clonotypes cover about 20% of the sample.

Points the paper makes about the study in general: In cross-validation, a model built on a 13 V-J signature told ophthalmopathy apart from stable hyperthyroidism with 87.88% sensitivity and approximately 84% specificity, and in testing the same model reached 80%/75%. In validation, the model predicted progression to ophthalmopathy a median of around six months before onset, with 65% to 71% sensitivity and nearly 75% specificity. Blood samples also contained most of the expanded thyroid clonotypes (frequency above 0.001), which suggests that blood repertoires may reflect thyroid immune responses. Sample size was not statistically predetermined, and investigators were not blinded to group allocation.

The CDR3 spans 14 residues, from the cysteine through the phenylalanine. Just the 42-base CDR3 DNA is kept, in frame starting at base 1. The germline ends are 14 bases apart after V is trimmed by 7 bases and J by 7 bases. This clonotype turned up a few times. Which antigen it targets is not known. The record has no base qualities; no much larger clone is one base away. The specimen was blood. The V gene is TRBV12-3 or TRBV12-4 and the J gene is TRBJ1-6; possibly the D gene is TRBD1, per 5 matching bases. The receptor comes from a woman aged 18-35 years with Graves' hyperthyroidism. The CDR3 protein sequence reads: CASNLSQGNSPLHF. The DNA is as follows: TGTGCCAGCAACCTTTCTCAGGGAAATTCACCCCTCCACTTT.